The sequence of this T cell receptor beta chain was determined in a study of blood T cell repertoires in COVID-19. Study details: Samples taken during acute and convalescent COVID-19 were collected in the United States, Italy and Spain. The cDNA or gDNA used as material had been derived from T cells, B-cell-depleted T cells, or PBMCs.

This CDR3 contains 14 residues. Trimming stripped 5 bases from V and 0 bases from J, with 8 bases between. From germline, CDR1 is KGHSH and CDR2 LQKENI. In the authors' methods: Quantification of nucleated cells was approximated via reference gene primer amplification. Profiled with immunoSEQ multiplex PCR; TCRdb holds only in-frame clones, not every one. The V and J calls and clone size were taken over from that table, and D and trimming were inferred from the DNA. This table has 200,000 to 250,000 clones, about 90% appearing once. This receptor was identified in a woman in her fifties or sixties with acute or convalescent COVID-19. The specimen sequenced was peripheral blood. The J gene is TRBJ2-1, the V gene TRBV18; no clear D gene. The CDR3 coding sequence is TGTGCCAGCTCAACCGCTAGCTCCTACAATGAGCAGTTCTTC. This encodes CASSTASSYNEQFF.